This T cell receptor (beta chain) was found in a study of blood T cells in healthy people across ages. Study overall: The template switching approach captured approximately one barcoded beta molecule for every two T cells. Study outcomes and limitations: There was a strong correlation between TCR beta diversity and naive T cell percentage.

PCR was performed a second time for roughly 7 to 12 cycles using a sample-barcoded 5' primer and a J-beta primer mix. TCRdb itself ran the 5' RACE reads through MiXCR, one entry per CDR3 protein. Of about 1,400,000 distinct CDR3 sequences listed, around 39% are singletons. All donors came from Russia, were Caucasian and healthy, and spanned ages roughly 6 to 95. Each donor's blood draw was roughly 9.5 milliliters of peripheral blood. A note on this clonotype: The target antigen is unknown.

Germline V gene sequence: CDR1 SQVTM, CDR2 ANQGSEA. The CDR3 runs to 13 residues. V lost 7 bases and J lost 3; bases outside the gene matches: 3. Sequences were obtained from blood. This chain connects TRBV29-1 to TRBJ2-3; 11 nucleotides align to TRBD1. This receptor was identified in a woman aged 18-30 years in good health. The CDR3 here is CSGDRGGTDTQYF. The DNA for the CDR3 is TGCAGCGGGGACAGGGGGGGGACAGATACGCAGTATTTT.